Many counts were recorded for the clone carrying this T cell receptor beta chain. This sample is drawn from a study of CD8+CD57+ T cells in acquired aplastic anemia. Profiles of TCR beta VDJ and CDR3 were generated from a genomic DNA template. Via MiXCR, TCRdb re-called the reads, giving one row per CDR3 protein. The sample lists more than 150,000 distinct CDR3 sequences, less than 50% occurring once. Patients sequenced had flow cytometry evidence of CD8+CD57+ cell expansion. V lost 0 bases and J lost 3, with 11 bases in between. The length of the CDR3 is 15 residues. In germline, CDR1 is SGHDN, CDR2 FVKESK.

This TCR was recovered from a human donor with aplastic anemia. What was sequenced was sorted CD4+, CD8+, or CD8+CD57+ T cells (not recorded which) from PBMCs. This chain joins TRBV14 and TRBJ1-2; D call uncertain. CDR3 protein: CASSQDVGRHYGYTF. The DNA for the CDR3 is TGTGCCAGCAGCCAAGATGTGGGCAGACACTATGGCTACACCTTC. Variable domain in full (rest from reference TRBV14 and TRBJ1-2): EAGVTQFPSHSVIEKGQTVTLRCDPISGHDNLYWYRRVMGKEIKFLLHFVKESKQDESGMPNNRFLAERTGGTYSTLKVQPAELEDSGVYFCASSQDVGRHYGYTFGSGTRLTVV.